This T cell receptor beta chain appears in the sequencing data of a study of PD-1 blockade in classical Hodgkin lymphoma. Across the whole study: Nivolumab was administered to patients intravenously at 3 mg/kg every 2 weeks.

The CDR3 runs to 15 residues. The ends lost 4 bases at V and 5 bases at J; junction bases unmatched: 6. Germline CDR1 and CDR2: SGHTS and YDEGEE. Note on this clone: Its matching antigen is unknown.

Study-level findings and limits: Relative to healthy donors, newly diagnosed patients reportedly had lower baseline TCR diversity, which was reported as lower still in relapsed/refractory patients.

The table came from immunoSEQ multiplex PCR; TCRdb's copy has only in-frame clones and leaves some out. The table records 25,000 to 35,000 clones, 70% to 75% of them present only once. Every patient had relapsed following autologous stem cell transplantation, and cohorts differed in brentuximab vedotin exposure. The sequencing used peripheral blood mononuclear cells (PBMCs), collected before the second cycle of nivolumab. The source is a human donor with classical Hodgkin lymphoma. V and J are TRBV5-8 and TRBJ2-7; TRBD2 matches at 13 bases. The CDR3: CASSRPGLAGNEQYF. CDR3 sequence (DNA): TGTGCCAGCAGCCGACCGGGACTAGCGGGGAACGAGCAGTACTTC.